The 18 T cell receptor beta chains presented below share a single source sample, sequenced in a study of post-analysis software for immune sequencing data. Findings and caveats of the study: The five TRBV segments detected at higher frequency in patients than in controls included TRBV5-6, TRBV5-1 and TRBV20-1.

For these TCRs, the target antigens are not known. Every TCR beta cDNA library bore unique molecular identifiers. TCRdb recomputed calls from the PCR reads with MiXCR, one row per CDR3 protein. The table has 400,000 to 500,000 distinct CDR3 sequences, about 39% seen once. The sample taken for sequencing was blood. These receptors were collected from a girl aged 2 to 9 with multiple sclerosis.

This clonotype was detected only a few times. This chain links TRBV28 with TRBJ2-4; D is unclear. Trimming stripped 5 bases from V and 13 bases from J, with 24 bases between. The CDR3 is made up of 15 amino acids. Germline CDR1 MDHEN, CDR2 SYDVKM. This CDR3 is CASSPPQGIPYGQYF. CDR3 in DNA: TGTGCCAGCAGTCCCCCACAAGGGATACCCTACGGGCAGTACTTC.

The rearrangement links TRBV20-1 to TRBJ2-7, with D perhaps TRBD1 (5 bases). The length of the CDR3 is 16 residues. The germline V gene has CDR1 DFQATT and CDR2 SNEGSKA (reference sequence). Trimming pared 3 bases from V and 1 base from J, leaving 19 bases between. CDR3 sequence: CSARSEGVGKSYEQYF. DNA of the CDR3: TGCAGTGCTAGGAGCGAAGGGGTAGGGAAGTCCTACGAGCAGTACTTC.

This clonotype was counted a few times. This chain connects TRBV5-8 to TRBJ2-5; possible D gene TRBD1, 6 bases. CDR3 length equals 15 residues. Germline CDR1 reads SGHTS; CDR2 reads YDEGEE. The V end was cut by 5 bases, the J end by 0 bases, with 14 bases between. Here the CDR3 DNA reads TGTGCCAGCAGGGAGGACAGTCCGTACCAAGAGACCCAGTACTTC. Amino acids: CASREDSPYQETQYF. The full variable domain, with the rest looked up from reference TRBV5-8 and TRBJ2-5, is EAGVTQSPTHLIKTRGQQATLRCSPISGHTSVYWYQQALGLGLQFLLWYDEGEERNRGNFPPRFSGRQFPNYSSELNVNALELEDSALYLCASREDSPYQETQYFGPGTRLLVL.

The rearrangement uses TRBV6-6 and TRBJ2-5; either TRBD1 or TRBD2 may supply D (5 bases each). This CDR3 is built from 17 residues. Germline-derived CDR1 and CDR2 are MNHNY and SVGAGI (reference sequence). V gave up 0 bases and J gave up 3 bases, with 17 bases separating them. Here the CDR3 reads CASSYSGLADMEETQYF. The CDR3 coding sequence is TGTGCCAGCAGTTACTCCGGACTGGCGGACATGGAAGAGACCCAGTACTTC.

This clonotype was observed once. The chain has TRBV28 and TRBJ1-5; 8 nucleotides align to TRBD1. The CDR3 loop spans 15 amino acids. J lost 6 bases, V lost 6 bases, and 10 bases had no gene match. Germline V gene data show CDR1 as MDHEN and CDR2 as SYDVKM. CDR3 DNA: TGTGCCAGCAGGGTACCAGGGGGCTGGAGTCAGCCCCAGCATTTT. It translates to CASRVPGGWSQPQHF.

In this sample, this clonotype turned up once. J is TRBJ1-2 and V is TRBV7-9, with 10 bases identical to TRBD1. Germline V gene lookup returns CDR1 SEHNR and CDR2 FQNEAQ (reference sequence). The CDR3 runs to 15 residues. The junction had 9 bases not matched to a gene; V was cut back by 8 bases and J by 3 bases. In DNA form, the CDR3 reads TGTGCCAGCTGGCGACAGGGGGCCTTAGACTATGGCTACACCTTC. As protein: CASWRQGALDYGYTF. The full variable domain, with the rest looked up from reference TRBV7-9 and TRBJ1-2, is DTGVSQNPRHKITKRGQNVTFRCDPISEHNRLYWYRQTLGQGPEFLTYFQNEAQLEKSRLLSDRFSAERPKGSFSTLEIQRTEQGDSAMYLCASWRQGALDYGYTFGSGTRLTVV.

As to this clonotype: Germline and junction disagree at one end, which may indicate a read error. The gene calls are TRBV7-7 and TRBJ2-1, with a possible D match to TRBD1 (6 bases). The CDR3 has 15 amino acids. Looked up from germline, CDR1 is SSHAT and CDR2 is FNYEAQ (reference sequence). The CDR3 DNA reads TGTGCTAGCAGCTTGTACTGGGGGCAGGGCAATGAGCAGTTCTTC. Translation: CASSLYWGQGNEQFF.

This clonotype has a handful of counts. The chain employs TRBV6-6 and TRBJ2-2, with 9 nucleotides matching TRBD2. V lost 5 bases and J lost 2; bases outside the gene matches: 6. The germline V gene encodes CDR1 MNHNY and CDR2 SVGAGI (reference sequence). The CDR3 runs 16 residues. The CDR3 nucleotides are TGTGCCAGCAGTAACGGACTAGCGCCCAACACCGGGGAGCTGTTTTTT. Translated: CASSNGLAPNTGELFF.

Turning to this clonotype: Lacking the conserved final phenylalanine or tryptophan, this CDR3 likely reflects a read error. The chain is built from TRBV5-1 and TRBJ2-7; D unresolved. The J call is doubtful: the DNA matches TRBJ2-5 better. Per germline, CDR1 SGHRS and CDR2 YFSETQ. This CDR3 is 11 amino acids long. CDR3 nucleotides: TGCGCCAGCAGCTTAGAAGAGACCCAGTACTTA. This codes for CASSLEETQYL.

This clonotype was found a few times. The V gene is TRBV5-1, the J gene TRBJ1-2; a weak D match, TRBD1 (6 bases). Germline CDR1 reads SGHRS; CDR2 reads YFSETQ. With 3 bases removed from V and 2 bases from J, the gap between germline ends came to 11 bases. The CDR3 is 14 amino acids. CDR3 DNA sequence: TGCGCCAGCAGCTCGGGGGCGGGAAACTATGGCTACACCTTC. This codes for CASSSGAGNYGYTF.

For the CDR3, the DNA is TGTGCCAGCAGCGTAAGGACAAGCTCCTACAATGAGCAGTTCTTC. Its protein product is CASSVRTSSYNEQFF. The rearrangement joins TRBV7-2 to TRBJ2-1, with D perhaps TRBD1 (5 bases). This CDR3 has 15 residues. The germline CDR1 and CDR2 sequences are SGHTA and FQGNSA. Trimming removed 5 bases from V and 0 bases from J, with 11 bases in between.

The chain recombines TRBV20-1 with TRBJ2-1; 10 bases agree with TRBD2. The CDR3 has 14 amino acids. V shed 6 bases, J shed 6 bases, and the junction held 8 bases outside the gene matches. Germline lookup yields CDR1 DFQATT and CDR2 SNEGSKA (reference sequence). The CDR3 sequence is CSAPGPSGSNEQFF. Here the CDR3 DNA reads TGCAGTGCCCCGGGGCCTAGCGGGAGCAATGAGCAGTTCTTC.

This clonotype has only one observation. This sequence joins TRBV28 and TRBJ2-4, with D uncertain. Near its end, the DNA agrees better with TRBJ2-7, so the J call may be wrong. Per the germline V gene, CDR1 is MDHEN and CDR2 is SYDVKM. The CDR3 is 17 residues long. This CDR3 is CASSSTVQKPFAYEQYF. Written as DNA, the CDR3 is TGTGCCAGCAGTAGTACGGTACAGAAACCCTTTGCCTACGAGCAGTACTTC.

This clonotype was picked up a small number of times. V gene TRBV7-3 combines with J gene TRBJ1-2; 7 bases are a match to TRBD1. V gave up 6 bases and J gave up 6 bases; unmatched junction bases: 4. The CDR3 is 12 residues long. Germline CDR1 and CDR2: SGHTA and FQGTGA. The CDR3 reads CASRGGTDGYTF. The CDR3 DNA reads TGTGCCAGCAGGGGGGGGACAGATGGCTACACCTTC.

CDR3: CSVQRGQGATEAFF. CDR3 bases: TGCAGCGTCCAACGGGGGCAGGGGGCAACTGAAGCTTTCTTT. The J gene is TRBJ1-1, the V gene TRBV29-1; TRBD1 matches 8 bases. The trim removed 6 bases at V and 5 bases at J, leaving 11 bases unmatched. In germline, CDR1 is SQVTM, CDR2 ANQGSEA. This CDR3 has 14 amino acids.

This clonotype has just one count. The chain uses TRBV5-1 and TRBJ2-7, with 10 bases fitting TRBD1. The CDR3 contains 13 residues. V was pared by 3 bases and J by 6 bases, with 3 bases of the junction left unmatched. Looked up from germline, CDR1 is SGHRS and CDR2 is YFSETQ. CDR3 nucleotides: TGCGCCAGCAGCTGGGGACAGGGGATCGAGCAGTACTTC. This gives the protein CASSWGQGIEQYF.

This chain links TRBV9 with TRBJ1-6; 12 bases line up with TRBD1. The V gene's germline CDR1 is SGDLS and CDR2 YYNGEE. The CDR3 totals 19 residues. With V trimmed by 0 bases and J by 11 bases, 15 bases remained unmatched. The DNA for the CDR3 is TGTGCCAGCAGCGTAGAGAGCGGGACAGGGGGCTTGCTGCGGGCACCCCTCCACTTT. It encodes CASSVESGTGGLLRAPLHF.

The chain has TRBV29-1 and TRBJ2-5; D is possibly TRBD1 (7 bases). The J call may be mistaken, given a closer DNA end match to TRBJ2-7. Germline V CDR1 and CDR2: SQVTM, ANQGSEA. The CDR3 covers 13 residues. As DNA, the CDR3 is TGCAGCGTTGGGCAGGGGGGCCTCTACGAGCAGTACTTC. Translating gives CSVGQGGLYEQYF.